Reported below is one T cell receptor (beta chain). The antigen is undetermined. Germline CDR1 reads LNHDA; CDR2 reads SQIVND (reference sequence). V lost 7 bases to trimming and J lost 3 bases, with 4 bases between them. The CDR3 is made up of 11 amino acids. This sample was taken from a study of beta chain features in type 1 diabetes. Notes on the study in general: Type 1 diabetes patients had VDJ junctions that carried fewer insertions and more deletions.

What was sequenced were expressed TCRB transcripts, since all of the isolated RNA had been reverse transcribed. Roughly 3.6 million reads were obtained on average from naive, central memory and regulatory T cell samples. TCRdb keeps only in-frame clones here, not all; method: immunoSEQ multiplex PCR. Here the sample spans about 930,000 clones, under 20% being singletons. In all sorted populations, purity surpassed 95%. The source of this sequence is a woman aged 18-29 years in good health. The rearrangement joins TRBV19 to TRBJ2-1; D unresolved. Sequenced material: naive CD4+ T cells from blood. CDR3 loop: CASKSYNEQFF. The CDR3 nucleotides read TGTGCCAGTAAGAGCTACAATGAGCAGTTCTTC.